This T cell receptor (beta chain) appears in the sequencing data of a study of OX40 agonist ivuxolimab in advanced cancers. The overall study: Intravenous ivuxolimab at 0.01 to 10 mg/kg was given to patients every 2 weeks. The study enrolled dose-escalation patients with hepatocellular carcinoma, melanoma, renal cell or head and neck cancer. The mean age was roughly 60 years, ranging from roughly 23 to 80, with roughly four fifths of participants male.

The CDR3 totals 15 residues. Germline lookup yields CDR1 MNHEY and CDR2 SMNVEV (reference sequence). Assay used: immunoSEQ multiplex PCR; TCRdb lists only in-frame clones, some missing. The profile shows approximately 61,000 clones, roughly 90% of them singletons. Notes on this clone: The antigen is not known.

Overall study findings and caveats: There were also nonresponders showing low normalized T-cell clonal expansion.

The receptor's source is an adult with an advanced solid tumor such as melanoma, head and neck, liver or kidney cancer. The chain employs TRBV27 and TRBJ2-5; the D gene is possibly TRBD1 (6 bases). The end of the DNA aligns better with TRBJ2-7, so the J call may be wrong. The sequencing used CD4+ or CD8+ T cells sorted from blood, collected in a trial of the OX40 agonist ivuxolimab. CDR3 region: CASSFGQGFVYEQYF. The CDR3, as DNA: TGTGCCAGCAGTTTTGGGCAGGGGTTCGTCTACGAGCAGTACTTC.